One sample yielded the 20 T cell receptor beta chains listed below, sequenced in a study of Graves' ophthalmopathy and Graves' hyperthyroidism. RNA transcripts yielded amplified TCR beta CDR3 regions. Amplification began with first-round RT-PCR using HTBI primers, then second-round multiplex PCR was performed. TCRdb reprocessed the multiplex PCR reads via MiXCR and lists one record per CDR3 protein. The sample holds around 1,200,000 distinct CDR3 sequences; about 36% are singletons and the top ten take 11%. Sequencing was performed on peripheral blood or thyroid tissue (not recorded which). These receptors all come from an adult man with Graves' hyperthyroidism.

The table lists this clonotype with a few counts. V usage is TRBV2 and J usage is TRBJ1-5; D gene unclear. V was shortened by 5 bases and J by 4 bases, with 12 bases between the two germline ends. Germline values: CDR1 SNHLY, CDR2 FYNNEI. The CDR3 spans 14 residues. In DNA form, the CDR3 reads TGTGCCAGCAGTATCGGGCCGACTAATCAGCCCCAGCATTTT. Protein sequence: CASSIGPTNQPQHF.

The chain is built from TRBV12-3 or TRBV12-4 and TRBJ1-5; possible D gene TRBD1, 6 bases. CDR3 length: 14 amino acids. Trimming removed 5 bases at V and 11 bases at J, with 19 bases between. For the CDR3, the DNA is TGTGCCAGCAGTGATCGGACAGTCTCTGGGGCCCAGCATTTT. This encodes CASSDRTVSGAQHF.

The table lists this clonotype with a few counts. J is TRBJ1-5 and V is TRBV4-1; D ambiguous. Germline V gives CDR1 MGHRA, CDR2 YSYEKL. CDR3 length equals 13 residues. Deletions cut 1 base from V and 7 bases from J, with 8 bases between. The CDR3 DNA reads as TGCGCCAGCAGCCAAGTCATAACCCAGCCCCAGCATTTT. Protein product: CASSQVITQPQHF.

In regard to this clonotype: Because the CDR3's place on the DNA is in doubt, the DNA is left out and the CDR3 is given as listed by TCRdb. This chain connects TRBV25-1 to TRBJ1-5; the table names TRBD1, a call not compared with the DNA. Ends included, the CDR3 has 17 residues. CDR1 is MGHDK and CDR2 is SYGVNS in the germline V gene. The CDR3 loop reads CACSARSGDLNNQPQHF.

V is TRBV15 and J is TRBJ1-2; D gene unclear. The CDR3 length is 17 residues. The germline V gene encodes CDR1 LNHNV and CDR2 YYDKDF (reference sequence). V was clipped by 3 bases and J by 0 bases, with 17 bases between them. CDR3 DNA sequence: TGTGCCACCAGCAGCCAAGATCCGCAGCCAGCTAACTATGGCTACACCTTC. It codes for CATSSQDPQPANYGYTF.

CDR3 region: CSAGGVAMETQYF. In DNA, the CDR3 is TGCAGCGCTGGGGGGGTAGCGATGGAGACCCAGTACTTC. The V call is TRBV29-1, the J call TRBJ2-5, with 7 nucleotides matching TRBD2. From germline, CDR1 is SQVTM and CDR2 ANQGSEA. CDR3 size: 13 residues. V dropped 7 bases and J dropped 5; count of bases not matched to a gene: 10.

The chain links TRBV25-1 to TRBJ2-5, with 8 bases identical to TRBD1. The CDR3 spans 14 residues. Per germline, CDR1 MGHDK and CDR2 SYGVNS. The trim removed 4 bases at V and 5 bases at J, leaving 6 bases unmatched. The CDR3 here is CASSGQGSGETQYF. As DNA, the CDR3 is TGTGCCAGCAGTGGACAGGGGTCTGGGGAGACCCAGTACTTC.

V and J are TRBV6-2 or TRBV6-3 and TRBJ1-1; D call uncertain. CDR3 length: 17 amino acids. Germline CDR1 is MNHEY and CDR2 is SVGEGT. V was cut by 4 bases and J by 0 bases, with 18 bases left in between. CDR3 sequence reads: CASSLLSAAGLNTEAFF. The CDR3 DNA reads TGTGCCAGCAGTTTATTATCGGCGGCAGGCTTGAACACTGAAGCTTTCTTT.

As concerns this clonotype: A much larger clone lies a single base off, so this may be a read error. The gene calls are TRBV2 and TRBJ2-7; 7 positions agree with TRBD1. Germline V CDR1 and CDR2: SNHLY, FYNNEI. This CDR3 is 13 amino acids long. V shed 7 bases and J 2 bases; nucleotides not matched to a gene: 5. The CDR3 loop reads CASKGTETYEQYF. In nucleotides, the CDR3 is TGTGCCAGCAAGGGGACAGAGACCTACGAGCAGTACTTC.

The sample holds many counts of this clonotype. The chain couples TRBV20-1 to TRBJ2-7; tentatively, D is TRBD2 (6 bases). The CDR3 is 12 amino acids. Per the germline V gene, CDR1 is DFQATT and CDR2 is SNEGSKA (reference sequence). Trimming shortened V by 5 bases and J by 7 bases, and 15 bases separated the two germline ends. CDR3 residues: CSAGRSTVEQYF. The CDR3 nucleotides are TGCAGTGCTGGGAGGTCTACCGTTGAGCAGTACTTC.

This clonotype was detected ten times or more. This rearrangement joins TRBV7-2 to TRBJ2-2, with D unclear. The ends were cut back, 3 bases at V and 1 base at J, with 9 bases in the middle. Germline V gene data show CDR1 as SGHTA and CDR2 as FQGNSA. This CDR3 has 15 residues. CDR3 sequence: CASSLTGVNTGELFF. For the CDR3, the DNA is TGTGCCAGCAGCTTGACTGGGGTGAACACCGGGGAGCTGTTTTTT.

The chain joins TRBV4-1 to TRBJ1-1, with D hard to call. Germline loops: CDR1 MGHRA, CDR2 YSYEKL. Trimming pared 4 bases from V and 5 bases from J, leaving 11 bases between. This CDR3 is built from 13 residues. CDR3 sequence (DNA): TGCGCCAGCAGCCCTCCTCTGGGTACTGAAGCTTTCTTT. The encoded protein is CASSPPLGTEAFF.

This clonotype was found once. V usage is TRBV9 and J usage is TRBJ1-3, with TRBD1 identical over 7 bases. Germline CDR1 reads SGDLS; CDR2 reads YYNGEE. The CDR3 extends over 16 amino acids. J lost 5 bases, V lost 4 bases, and 12 bases had no gene match. CDR3 DNA sequence: TGTGCCAGCAGCCAAGATGTGGGACAGTTGAGAAACACCATATATTTT. Residues: CASSQDVGQLRNTIYF.

The rearrangement joins TRBV7-8 to TRBJ1-5; D remains ambiguous. From germline, CDR1 is SGHVS and CDR2 FQNEAQ. The CDR3 consists of 15 residues. V was cut by 7 bases and J by 10 bases, with 23 bases left in between. CDR3 protein: CASIEGSSYNSPQHF. For the CDR3, the DNA is TGTGCCAGCATCGAGGGAAGCTCCTATAATTCACCCCAGCATTTT.

This clonotype has only a few counts. V gene TRBV29-1 combines with J gene TRBJ2-5; 9 nucleotides match TRBD2. Germline CDR1 and CDR2: SQVTM and ANQGSEA. Unmatched junction bases numbered 13, after V lost 7 bases and J lost 1 base. The CDR3 extends over 16 amino acids. The CDR3 bases are TGCAGCGCTGGCTCGGGCGGGGGGGGGCCCCAAGAGACCCAGTACTTC. It specifies CSAGSGGGGPQETQYF.

This clonotype has a handful of counts. The rearrangement links TRBV6-5 to TRBJ1-2; D remains ambiguous. Germline V gene data show CDR1 as MNHEY and CDR2 as SVGAGI. This CDR3 is built from 12 residues. V was shortened by 5 bases and J by 4 bases, with 8 bases between the two germline ends. CDR3 nucleotides: TGTGCCAGCAGTCAGACGGTCTATGGCTACACCTTC. Its protein is CASSQTVYGYTF.

This clonotype occurred once. A read error may explain this, as a much larger clone is one base away. DNA for the CDR3: TGTGCCAGCGGCCCACCCGCTAGCGGGAGCTACGAGCAGTACTTC. Its translation: CASGPPASGSYEQYF. The chain is built from TRBV7-9 and TRBJ2-7; TRBD2 agrees at 10 bases. V shed 8 bases, J shed 3 bases, and the junction held 10 bases outside the gene matches. This CDR3 is 15 amino acids long. The V gene's germline CDR1 is SEHNR and CDR2 FQNEAQ (reference sequence).

The gene calls are TRBV7-9 and TRBJ2-7; 7 nucleotides line up with TRBD2. The CDR3 runs 15 residues. Germline V lookup: CDR1 SEHNR, CDR2 FQNEAQ (reference sequence). The V and J ends lost 5 bases and 3 bases, in that order; junction bases with no gene match: 10. The CDR3 protein is CASSPYSGQRYEQYF. In nucleotides, the CDR3 is TGTGCCAGCAGCCCTTATAGCGGGCAGCGCTACGAGCAGTACTTC.

The chain carries TRBV6-5 and TRBJ1-4, with unresolved D. CDR3 length: 15 residues. Trimming cost V 0 bases and J 6 bases, with 11 bases left between them. CDR1 MNHEY and CDR2 SVGAGI come from the germline V gene. This chain's CDR3 is CASSYSRWRDEKLFF. CDR3 DNA sequence: TGTGCCAGCAGTTACTCGCGGTGGAGGGATGAAAAACTGTTTTTT.

This clonotype was counted many times. This rearrangement joins TRBV11-2 to TRBJ2-7; unclear D gene. Trimming took 2 bases from V and 6 from J, leaving 5 bases between them. CDR3 size: 11 residues. CDR1 is SGHAT, CDR2 FQNNGV, per germline. The CDR3 spells CASSLTLEQYF. CDR3 DNA: TGTGCCAGCAGCTTAACCCTCGAGCAGTACTTC.